The 10 T cell receptor beta chains presented below share a single source sample, sequenced in a study of T cells after yellow fever vaccination. A single record per CDR3 protein comes from TCRdb applying MiXCR to the 5' RACE reads. The sample holds about 200,000 distinct CDR3 sequences, 2.5% to 3.5% seen once. Sample: CD4+ T cells sorted from PBMCs, taken 10 days after the yellow fever booster vaccination. The receptors derive from a man younger than 35 who received the YFV17D yellow fever vaccine.

CDR3 coding DNA: TGTGCCAGCAGCTCCGGGACTAGCGGGAACAATGAGCAGTTCTTC. This codes for CASSSGTSGNNEQFF. J is TRBJ2-1 and V is TRBV5-4, with 13 bases lining up with TRBD2. The V and J ends lost 3 bases and 5 bases, in that order; junction bases with no gene match: 2. The germline CDR1 and CDR2 sequences are SGHNT and YYREEE (reference sequence). CDR3 length equals 15 residues.

The chain combines TRBV20-1 with TRBJ2-3, with TRBD2 identical over 11 bases. Looked up from germline, CDR1 is DFQATT and CDR2 is SNEGSKA (reference sequence). With V trimmed by 1 base and J by 1 base, 1 base remained unmatched. This CDR3 comprises 15 residues. CDR3 sequence (DNA): TGCAGTGCTAGAGCGACTAGCGGGGGCACAGATACGCAGTATTTT. Encoded protein: CSARATSGGTDTQYF.

This clonotype was observed at least ten times. This chain uses TRBV5-1 with TRBJ1-1, with 9 bases lining up with TRBD1. This CDR3 has 17 residues. V lost 4 bases, J lost 4 bases, and 14 bases stayed unmatched. In germline, CDR1 is SGHRS, CDR2 YFSETQ. As DNA, the CDR3 is TGCGCCAGCAGCAACACCGGGACAGGGAATCGCGGCACTGAAGCTTTCTTT. Residues: CASSNTGTGNRGTEAFF. The whole variable domain, filled in from reference TRBV5-1 and TRBJ1-1, reads KAGVTQTPRYLIKTRGQQVTLSCSPISGHRSVSWYQQTPGQGLQFLFEYFSETQRNKGNFPGRFSGRQFSNSRSEMNVSTLELGDSALYLCASSNTGTGNRGTEAFFGQGTRLTVV.

This clonotype was counted only a few times. V usage is TRBV10-3 and J usage is TRBJ1-5, with a tentative D call TRBD1 (6 bases). The germline V and J ends were trimmed by 10 bases and 1 base, with 17 bases remaining between them. The germline gives CDR1 ENHRY, CDR2 SYGVKD. The CDR3 loop spans 15 amino acids. This CDR3 reads CATQPGTRSNQPQHF. In nucleotides, the CDR3 is TGTGCCACTCAACCAGGGACACGCAGCAATCAGCCCCAGCATTTT.

A word on this clonotype: Because it lacks the conserved phenylalanine or tryptophan at the end, this CDR3 is likely a read error. The V gene is TRBV12-3 or TRBV12-4, the J gene TRBJ1-3, with D hard to call. Trimming shortened V by 3 bases and J by 7 bases, and 10 bases separated the two germline ends. There are 13 residues in the CDR3. This chain's CDR3 is CASSLHNGNTIYS. In DNA, the CDR3 is TGTGCCAGCAGTTTGCATAACGGCAACACCATATATTCT.

This clonotype was counted at least ten times. The CDR3 protein is CASSLRYYEQYV. For the CDR3, the DNA is TGTGCCAGCAGTTTAAGGTACTACGAGCAGTACGTC. The J gene is TRBJ2-7, the V gene TRBV27; D not resolved. CDR3 length equals 12 residues. V was cut by 2 bases and J by 3 bases, with 5 bases left in between. Germline-derived CDR1 and CDR2 are MNHEY and SMNVEV (reference sequence).

This clonotype occurred many times. V and J are TRBV5-1 and TRBJ2-2, with a tentative D call TRBD1 (5 bases). This CDR3 contains 15 residues. Per the germline V gene, CDR1 is SGHRS and CDR2 is YFSETQ. V lost 0 bases, J lost 4 bases, and 10 bases lay in between. The DNA for the CDR3 is TGCGCCAGCAGCTTGGAGTCTCAGGGCACCGGGGAGCTGTTTTTT. It yields the protein CASSLESQGTGELFF.

This clonotype was seen ten or more times. J is TRBJ2-3 and V is TRBV5-1; 7 nucleotides align to TRBD2. Germline CDR1 reads SGHRS; CDR2 reads YFSETQ. After removal of 6 bases from V and 9 bases from J, the junction contained 13 bases not matched to a gene. The CDR3 runs 14 residues. The CDR3 reads CASNTIPGGDTQYF. The CDR3 DNA reads as TGCGCCAGCAATACTATCCCTGGGGGGGACACGCAGTATTTT.

The CDR3 loop reads CASSESLLVEHF. The CDR3 region has the DNA TGTGCCAGCAGTGAAAGCCTTCTGGTGGAGCATTTT. The chain uses TRBV6-1 and TRBJ1-5; D unresolved. Trimming took 2 bases from V and 14 from J, leaving 13 bases between them. The CDR3 runs 12 residues. The V gene's germline CDR1 is MNHNS and CDR2 SASEGT.

In its sample, this clonotype was seen many times. The gene calls are TRBV29-1 and TRBJ1-1; TRBD1 is a possible D gene (6 bases). The germline V gene has CDR1 SQVTM and CDR2 ANQGSEA. The germline V and J ends were trimmed by 6 bases and 0 bases, with 14 bases remaining between them. The CDR3 is 14 residues long. The CDR3: CSVVGDMMNTEAFF. The CDR3 bases are TGCAGCGTCGTTGGGGACATGATGAACACTGAAGCTTTCTTT.